This T cell receptor (beta chain) was sequenced in a study of blood T cells in healthy people across ages. A second PCR of roughly 6 to 12 cycles used a sample-barcoded 5' primer and a J-beta primer mix. TCRdb processed the 5' RACE reads anew with MiXCR; each CDR3 protein has one entry. In the table there are hundreds of thousands of distinct CDR3 sequences, roughly 50% of which are singletons. Trimming left V 5 bases short and J 1 base short, with 19 bases between. The germline V gene has CDR1 SGHRS and CDR2 YFSETQ. The CDR3 has 18 residues. This clonotype was counted once. The clonotype comes from a man aged 35 to 55 in good health. The gene calls are TRBV5-1 and TRBJ2-6; possible D gene TRBD1, 5 bases. The specimen sequenced was blood. CDR3 region: CASSRDPGTGSGANVLTF. Here the CDR3 DNA reads TGCGCCAGCAGTAGAGACCCCGGAACAGGTTCTGGGGCCAACGTCCTGACTTTC. Full variable domain (rest looked up from reference TRBV5-1 and TRBJ2-6): KAGVTQTPRYLIKTRGQQVTLSCSPISGHRSVSWYQQTPGQGLQFLFEYFSETQRNKGNFPGRFSGRQFSNSRSEMNVSTLELGDSALYLCASSRDPGTGSGANVLTFGAGSRLTVL.